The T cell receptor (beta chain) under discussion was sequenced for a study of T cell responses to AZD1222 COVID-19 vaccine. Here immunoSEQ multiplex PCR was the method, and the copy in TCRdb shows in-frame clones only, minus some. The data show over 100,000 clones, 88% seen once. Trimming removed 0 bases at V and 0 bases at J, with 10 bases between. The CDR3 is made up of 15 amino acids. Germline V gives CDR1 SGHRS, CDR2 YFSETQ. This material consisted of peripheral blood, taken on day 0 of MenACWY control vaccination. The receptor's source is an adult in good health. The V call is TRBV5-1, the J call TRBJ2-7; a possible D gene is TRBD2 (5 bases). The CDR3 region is CASSLATGSSYEQYF. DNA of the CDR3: TGCGCCAGCAGCTTGGCCACGGGGAGCTCCTACGAGCAGTACTTC.